Below, 22 T cell receptor beta chains from the same sample are listed, as sequenced in a study of T cell repertoires in cytomegalovirus infection. TCRdb re-derived calls from the reads in MiXCR, one entry per CDR3 protein. The sample holds fewer than 1,000,000 distinct CDR3 sequences, about a third seen once. For these receptors, no antigen is known. The material sequenced was cultured CD8+ T cells from PBMCs, taken from culture after CMV antigen stimulation. These receptors originate from a human donor in good health (CMV status not recorded). Some clones in this sample may be carry-over from other donors' samples.

This chain connects TRBV27 to TRBJ2-7; TRBD1 aligns across 7 bases. The V segment lost 5 bases and the J segment 3 bases; nucleotides outside the gene matches: 4. Germline loops: CDR1 MNHEY, CDR2 SMNVEV (reference sequence). This CDR3 is 13 amino acids long. Here the CDR3 DNA reads TGTGCCAGCAGTAGATACAGGGGCTACGAGCAGTACTTC. This translates into CASSRYRGYEQYF.

V and J are TRBV4-2 and TRBJ1-2; 7 bases align to TRBD1. Germline-derived CDR1 and CDR2 are LGHNA and YNFKEQ. The trim removed 4 bases at V and 2 bases at J, leaving 10 bases unmatched. The CDR3 covers 16 residues. The CDR3 nucleotides read TGTGCCAGCAGCCGGGAACAGGGGACGTCCAACTATGGCTACACCTTC. It codes for CASSREQGTSNYGYTF.

This chain links TRBV24-1 with TRBJ2-1, with unresolved D. Germline V CDR1 and CDR2: KGHDR, SFDVKD. CDR3 length equals 13 residues. V lost 6 bases, J lost 7 bases, and 12 bases lay in between. The chain's CDR3 is CATSNLTRNEQFF. DNA for the CDR3: TGTGCCACCAGTAACCTTACAAGGAATGAGCAGTTCTTC.

V is TRBV4-1 and J is TRBJ2-7; tentative D call: TRBD2 (6 bases). This CDR3 has 13 residues. V lost 2 bases and J 3 bases, leaving 8 bases between the germline ends. The germline V gene has CDR1 MGHRA and CDR2 YSYEKL. Here the CDR3 reads CASSQRGNYEQYF. DNA for the CDR3: TGCGCCAGCAGCCAACGCGGGAACTACGAGCAGTACTTC.

This clonotype has a count of ten or more. The CDR3 loop is CASSPRGRDYEQYF. The CDR3 nucleotides are TGTGCCAGCAGCCCCCGGGGCAGGGACTACGAGCAGTACTTC. V usage is TRBV7-9 and J usage is TRBJ2-7, with D perhaps given as TRBD1 or TRBD2 (5 bases each). Germline lookup yields CDR1 SEHNR and CDR2 FQNEAQ (reference sequence). V was pared by 5 bases and J by 3 bases, with 14 bases between. The CDR3 sequence is 14 residues long.

The V call is TRBV6-2 or TRBV6-3, the J call TRBJ2-1, with 10 bases aligning to TRBD1. With 10 bases clipped from V and 0 bases from J, the junction kept 12 bases outside the gene matches. The germline V gene encodes CDR1 MNHEY and CDR2 SVGEGT. The CDR3 has 17 residues. CDR3 bases: TGTGCCAACAGACCCGACAGGGGGCAACGCTCCTACAATGAGCAGTTCTTC. Amino acids: CANRPDRGQRSYNEQFF.

The chain links TRBV11-2 to TRBJ2-5, with a possible D match to TRBD1 (5 bases). The CDR3 has 14 amino acids. Germline V CDR1 and CDR2: SGHAT, FQNNGV. Trimming cost V 4 bases and J 1 base, with 10 bases left between them. The CDR3 DNA sequence: TGTGCCAGCAGCTCAAAACAGGCCCAAGAGACCCAGTACTTC. As protein: CASSSKQAQETQYF.

The rearrangement links TRBV6-5 to TRBJ2-3; 10 bases are shared with TRBD1. CDR3 length equals 14 residues. CDR1 is MNHEY and CDR2 is SVGAGI in the germline V gene. The V gene end was trimmed by 6 bases and the J gene end by 7 bases; junction bases not matched to a gene: 7. The CDR3 spells CASSEGQGYYTQYF. The CDR3 DNA is TGTGCCAGCAGCGAGGGACAGGGGTACTATACGCAGTATTTT.

A note on this clonotype: The junction departs from the called germline gene at one end, perhaps through a read error. The rearrangement uses TRBV4-3 and TRBJ1-4, with D possibly TRBD1 on 6 matching bases. CDR3 length: 19 amino acids. CDR1 LGHNA and CDR2 YSLEER come from the germline V gene. The CDR3 spells CTSSPLILRQYRVWEKLFF. CDR3 DNA sequence: TGCACCAGCAGCCCCCTAATTCTCCGTCAATACAGGGTGTGGGAAAAACTGTTTTTT.

This chain links TRBV20-1 with TRBJ1-2; D might be TRBD1 (5 bases). The CDR3 covers 16 residues. V lost 0 bases and J 4 bases, leaving 18 bases between the germline ends. The germline V gene encodes CDR1 DFQATT and CDR2 SNEGSKA (reference sequence). The CDR3 protein is CSARDFSSGRLYGYTF. The CDR3 nucleotides are TGCAGTGCTAGAGATTTTTCGTCAGGGCGCCTCTATGGCTACACCTTC.

V is TRBV7-6 and J is TRBJ2-5, with unresolved D. The CDR3 loop spans 13 amino acids. Per the germline V gene, CDR1 is SGHVS and CDR2 is FNYEAQ. V was clipped by 2 bases and J by 2 bases, with 6 bases between them. In DNA, the CDR3 is TGTGCCAGCAGCTTAATGCAGCAAGAGACCCAGTACTTC. Translated: CASSLMQQETQYF.

A few counts support this clonotype. The V and J genes are TRBV7-9 and TRBJ2-5; 8 bases fit TRBD2. Unmatched junction bases numbered 13, after V lost 5 bases and J lost 5 bases. This CDR3 contains 16 residues. CDR1 is SEHNR and CDR2 is FQNEAQ in the germline V gene (reference sequence). The CDR3, as DNA: TGTGCCAGCAGCCCTCGGGGAGGGACTAGTAGGGAGACCCAGTACTTC. Encoded protein: CASSPRGGTSRETQYF.

This clonotype has more than one count but fewer than ten. The chain has TRBV12-3 or TRBV12-4 and TRBJ2-5; unclear D gene. The germline V and J ends were trimmed by 5 bases and 3 bases, with 13 bases remaining between them. The CDR3 length is 14 residues. The CDR3 nucleotides are TGTGCCAGCAGTGAAGGCCAGCTAAAAGAGACCCAGTACTTC. Translation gives CASSEGQLKETQYF.

The V gene is TRBV4-1, the J gene TRBJ2-5; the D gene is possibly TRBD1 (5 bases). The V end was cut by 4 bases, the J end by 4 bases, with 19 bases between. Per germline, CDR1 MGHRA and CDR2 YSYEKL. CDR3 size: 16 residues. In nucleotides, the CDR3 is TGCGCCAGCAGCCGGACCCCCTCTGGGGCCCGAGAGACCCAGTACTTC. Protein product: CASSRTPSGARETQYF.

A few counts support this clonotype. The V gene is TRBV6-6, the J gene TRBJ2-6; the match to TRBD1 covers 7 bases. The CDR3 loop spans 18 amino acids. Losses at the gene ends were 1 base for V and 4 bases for J; bases not matched to a gene: 10. Germline CDR1 reads MNHNY; CDR2 reads SVGAGI (reference sequence). CDR3 sequence: CASSYLRDSSAGANVLTF. The CDR3 DNA is TGTGCCAGCAGTTACTTGAGGGACAGTTCGGCAGGGGCCAACGTCCTGACTTTC.

In this sample, this clonotype turned up a few times. CDR3 sequence reads: CASSSLQSSFNQPQHF. The CDR3 region has the DNA TGTGCCAGCAGTTCCTTACAGTCTAGTTTCAATCAGCCCCAGCATTTT. The J gene is TRBJ1-5, the V gene TRBV6-8; D uncertain. The CDR3 is 16 amino acids. CDR1 is MNHGY and CDR2 is SAAAGT in the germline V gene. V was clipped by 4 bases and J by 3 bases, with 16 bases between them.

V gene TRBV10-3 combines with J gene TRBJ2-7; TRBD1 agrees at 10 bases. Trimming removed 3 bases from V and 1 base from J; junction bases left unmatched: 6. CDR3 length: 16 residues. Germline lookup yields CDR1 ENHRY and CDR2 SYGVKD. The CDR3 here is CAISEWRDRGSYEQYF. CDR3 nucleotides: TGTGCCATCAGTGAATGGAGGGACAGGGGTTCCTACGAGCAGTACTTC.

The chain's CDR3 is CASTRHPQGGTEAFF. The CDR3, as DNA: TGTGCCAGCACGCGCCATCCGCAGGGAGGCACTGAAGCTTTCTTT. The chain uses TRBV6-1 and TRBJ1-1; TRBD1 is a possible D gene (5 bases). The CDR3 is 15 residues long. Trimming shortened V by 7 bases and J by 4 bases, and 19 bases separated the two germline ends. CDR1 MNHNS and CDR2 SASEGT come from the germline V gene.

Many counts were recorded for this clonotype. V usage is TRBV7-6 and J usage is TRBJ1-5; D is possibly TRBD1 (5 bases). V lost 5 bases and J lost 1, with 15 bases in between. CDR1 and CDR2 from the germline V gene are SGHVS and FNYEAQ. The CDR3 contains 16 residues. The CDR3 DNA is TGTGCCAGCAGCCCCGCCGACAGCCTGAGCAATCAGCCCCAGCATTTT. It encodes CASSPADSLSNQPQHF.

The chain joins TRBV15 to TRBJ1-5; D perhaps matches TRBD1 (6 bases). V lost 2 bases to trimming and J lost 3 bases, with 11 bases between them. The germline CDR1 and CDR2 sequences are LNHNV and YYDKDF (reference sequence). This CDR3 is built from 15 residues. The DNA for the CDR3 is TGTGCCACCAGCAGAAACAGGGCACTCAATCAGCCCCAGCATTTT. Its translation: CATSRNRALNQPQHF.

This clonotype was detected a few times. The chain combines TRBV7-6 with TRBJ2-1; D not resolved. V was cut by 3 bases and J by 5 bases, with 26 bases left in between. The CDR3 contains 19 residues. Germline V lookup: CDR1 SGHVS, CDR2 FNYEAQ. The CDR3 bases are TGTGCCAGCAGCTTGTCTTTAATGGCTCACTTCAATGGGGACAATGAGCAGTTCTTC. This encodes CASSLSLMAHFNGDNEQFF.

As regards this clonotype: This may be a read error: a much more frequent sequence differs by one nucleotide. The gene calls are TRBV27 and TRBJ1-6, with a possible D match to TRBD1 (6 bases). CDR3 length: 14 amino acids. The germline gives CDR1 MNHEY, CDR2 SMNVEV (reference sequence). CDR3 sequence reads: CASTSPGGHSSLHF. Here the CDR3 DNA reads TGTGCCAGCACCTCCCCCGGGGGCCATTCATCCCTCCACTTT.